Listed below are T cell receptor beta chains from one sample, sequenced in a study of blood T cell repertoires in COVID-19. TCRdb keeps only in-frame clones here, not all; method: immunoSEQ multiplex PCR. This sample yields 120,000 or so clones, of which nearly 90% are seen a single time; 1% to 1.5% belongs to the top ten. Sequenced sample: peripheral blood. The source of these receptors is a woman older than 75 with acute or convalescent COVID-19. Each CDR3 is given with its conserved first and last residue. Fields, in order: V gene, CDR3 length, J gene, clone size, D gene, CDR3 protein, CDR3 DNA. The D gene is left open where the match is weak. Clone size is not always given. Where it is, it says once, few, many or a class for expanded clones.

v_call: TRBV28; cdr3_length: 16; j_call: TRBJ2-1; clone_size: -; d_call: TRBD2; cdr3_aa: CASNSAGGPTYNEQFF; cdr3_nt: TGTGCCAGCAACTCAGCGGGGGGGCCTACTTACAATGAGCAGTTCTTC
v_call: TRBV6-5; cdr3_length: 14; j_call: TRBJ2-5; clone_size: -; d_call: TRBD2; cdr3_aa: CASSYLAGRETQYF; cdr3_nt: TGTGCCAGCAGTTACCTAGCGGGAAGAGAGACCCAGTACTTC
v_call: TRBV6-4; cdr3_length: 15; j_call: TRBJ1-2; clone_size: -; d_call: TRBD1; cdr3_aa: CASSEYGTGGYGYTF; cdr3_nt: TGTGCCAGCAGTGAATACGGGACAGGGGGCTATGGCTACACCTTC
v_call: TRBV7-2; cdr3_length: 15; j_call: TRBJ2-7; clone_size: -; d_call: TRBD2; cdr3_aa: CASRETSGGSYEQYF; cdr3_nt: TGTGCCAGCAGGGAAACTAGCGGGGGATCCTACGAGCAGTACTTC
v_call: TRBV5-1; cdr3_length: 13; j_call: TRBJ1-5; clone_size: once; d_call: TRBD1; cdr3_aa: CASSFRGNQPQHF; cdr3_nt: TGCGCCAGCAGCTTCAGGGGGAATCAGCCCCAGCATTTT
v_call: TRBV18; cdr3_length: 13; j_call: TRBJ1-2; clone_size: -; d_call: TRBD1; cdr3_aa: CASSATGDHGYTF; cdr3_nt: TGTGCCAGCTCAGCCACAGGGGACCATGGCTACACCTTC
v_call: TRBV21-1; cdr3_length: 18; j_call: TRBJ2-5; clone_size: -; d_call: -; cdr3_aa: CASSKGRTSGTYQETQYF; cdr3_nt: TGTGCCAGCAGCAAAGGGCGGACTAGCGGGACTTATCAAGAGACCCAGTACTTC
v_call: TRBV27; cdr3_length: 14; j_call: TRBJ1-2; clone_size: -; d_call: -; cdr3_aa: CASSTRGGAYGYTF; cdr3_nt: TGTGCCAGCAGTACGAGGGGGGGCGCATATGGCTACACCTTC
v_call: TRBV5-1; cdr3_length: 14; j_call: TRBJ2-7; clone_size: -; d_call: -; cdr3_aa: CASSLGTVGIGQYF; cdr3_nt: TGCGCCAGCAGCTTGGGAACGGTCGGGATAGGGCAGTACTTC
v_call: TRBV10-3; cdr3_length: 13; j_call: TRBJ2-2; clone_size: -; d_call: TRBD2; cdr3_aa: CATGLVYTGELFF; cdr3_nt: TGTGCCACTGGACTAGTCTACACCGGGGAGCTGTTTTTT
v_call: TRBV29-1; cdr3_length: 13; j_call: TRBJ1-2; clone_size: -; d_call: -; cdr3_aa: CSVVPYREMGYTF; cdr3_nt: TGCAGCGTTGTCCCTTACAGGGAAATGGGCTACACCTTC
v_call: TRBV29-1; cdr3_length: 13; j_call: TRBJ1-4; clone_size: -; d_call: TRBD1; cdr3_aa: CSAQDRGFEKLFF; cdr3_nt: TGCAGCGCTCAGGACAGGGGTTTTGAAAAACTGTTTTTT
v_call: TRBV27; cdr3_length: 14; j_call: TRBJ1-5; clone_size: -; d_call: TRBD1; cdr3_aa: CASWGTGISQPQHF; cdr3_nt: TGTGCCAGCTGGGGGACAGGGATCAGTCAGCCCCAGCATTTT
v_call: TRBV5-1; cdr3_length: 14; j_call: TRBJ2-5; clone_size: -; d_call: -; cdr3_aa: CASSLLGGEETQYF; cdr3_nt: TGCGCCAGCAGCTTGCTAGGGGGGGAAGAGACCCAGTACTTC
v_call: TRBV10-3; cdr3_length: 15; j_call: TRBJ1-5; clone_size: once; d_call: -; cdr3_aa: CATSRGDDSNQPQHF; cdr3_nt: TGTGCCACCTCTCGGGGGGATGATAGCAATCAGCCCCAGCATTTT
v_call: TRBV20-1; cdr3_length: 11; j_call: TRBJ1-1; clone_size: -; d_call: -; cdr3_aa: CSATRSTEAFF; cdr3_nt: TGCAGTGCCACTCGGTCCACTGAAGCTTTCTTT
v_call: TRBV10-3; cdr3_length: 14; j_call: TRBJ1-2; clone_size: -; d_call: TRBD1; cdr3_aa: CAISESLGGRGYTF; cdr3_nt: TGTGCCATCAGTGAGTCTTTAGGGGGCCGAGGCTACACCTTC
v_call: TRBV5-1; cdr3_length: 15; j_call: TRBJ2-3; clone_size: once; d_call: TRBD2; cdr3_aa: CASSLGSGARDTQYF; cdr3_nt: TGCGCCAGCAGCTTGGGTAGCGGGGCCAGGGATACGCAGTATTTT
v_call: TRBV29-1; cdr3_length: 15; j_call: TRBJ2-7; clone_size: -; d_call: -; cdr3_aa: CSVVSRDRSSYEQYF; cdr3_nt: TGCAGCGTTGTCAGTCGAGACAGGAGCTCCTACGAGCAGTACTTC
v_call: TRBV28; cdr3_length: 12; j_call: TRBJ2-7; clone_size: -; d_call: -; cdr3_aa: CASIGGIYEQYF; cdr3_nt: TGTGCCAGCATAGGCGGAATCTACGAGCAGTACTTC
v_call: TRBV20-1; cdr3_length: 14; j_call: TRBJ2-2; clone_size: -; d_call: TRBD1; cdr3_aa: CSASPQGAGGELFF; cdr3_nt: TGCAGTGCTAGTCCCCAGGGGGCGGGCGGGGAGCTGTTTTTT
v_call: TRBV5-4; cdr3_length: 13; j_call: TRBJ1-5; clone_size: -; d_call: -; cdr3_aa: CASSRDGGQPQHF; cdr3_nt: TGTGCCAGCAGCCGAGACGGGGGTCAGCCCCAGCATTTT
v_call: TRBV20-1; cdr3_length: 14; j_call: TRBJ1-5; clone_size: -; d_call: -; cdr3_aa: CSASRSGINQPQHF; cdr3_nt: TGCAGTGCTAGTAGGTCAGGGATCAATCAGCCCCAGCATTTT
v_call: TRBV5-4; cdr3_length: 15; j_call: TRBJ1-2; clone_size: -; d_call: -; cdr3_aa: CASSLGGGRDYGYTF; cdr3_nt: TGTGCCAGCAGCTTGGGCGGGGGGCGCGACTATGGCTACACCTTC
v_call: TRBV3-1/TRBV3-2; cdr3_length: 16; j_call: TRBJ2-1; clone_size: -; d_call: -; cdr3_aa: CASSKGTPSSYNEQFF; cdr3_nt: TGTGCCAGCAGCAAAGGGACTCCTAGCTCCTACAATGAGCAGTTCTTC
v_call: TRBV5-6; cdr3_length: 17; j_call: TRBJ1-4; clone_size: -; d_call: TRBD1; cdr3_aa: CASSLSPGRGDNEKLFF; cdr3_nt: TGTGCCAGCAGCTTGTCCCCCGGCAGGGGGGATAATGAAAAACTGTTTTTT
v_call: TRBV11-2; cdr3_length: 13; j_call: TRBJ2-7; clone_size: -; d_call: -; cdr3_aa: CASSLNRFYEQYF; cdr3_nt: TGTGCCAGCAGCCTAAACAGGTTCTACGAGCAGTACTTC
v_call: TRBV5-5; cdr3_length: 15; j_call: TRBJ2-5; clone_size: -; d_call: -; cdr3_aa: CASSLTAEYQETQYF; cdr3_nt: TGTGCCAGCAGCTTGACGGCGGAGTACCAAGAGACCCAGTACTTC